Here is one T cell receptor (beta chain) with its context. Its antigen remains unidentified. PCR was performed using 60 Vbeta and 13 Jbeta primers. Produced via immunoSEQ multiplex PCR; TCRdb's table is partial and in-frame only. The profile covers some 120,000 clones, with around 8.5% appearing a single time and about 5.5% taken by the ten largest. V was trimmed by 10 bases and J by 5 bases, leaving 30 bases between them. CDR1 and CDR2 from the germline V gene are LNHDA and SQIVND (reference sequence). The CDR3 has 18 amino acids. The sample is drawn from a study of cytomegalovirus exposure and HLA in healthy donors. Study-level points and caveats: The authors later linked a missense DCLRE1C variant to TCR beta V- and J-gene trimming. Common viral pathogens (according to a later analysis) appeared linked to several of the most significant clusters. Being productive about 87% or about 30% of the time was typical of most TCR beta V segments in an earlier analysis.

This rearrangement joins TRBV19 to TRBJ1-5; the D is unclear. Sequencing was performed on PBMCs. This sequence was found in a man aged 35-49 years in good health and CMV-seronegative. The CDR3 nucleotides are TGTGCCACACGCCGTGATTTGGGCAGCCTGAGGGTTGATCAGCCCCAGCATTTT. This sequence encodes CATRRDLGSLRVDQPQHF.